A selection of T cell receptor beta chains follows, all from one sample in a study of siplizumab effects on memory and regulatory T cells. The method was immunoSEQ multiplex PCR; TCRdb's version includes in-frame clones alone and lacks a portion of them. Among about 100,000 clones listed, about 90% were seen once. The sample taken for sequencing was CD4+ T cells sorted from blood. The receptors shown here come from a human donor in good health. The CDR3 runs from the conserved cysteine through the conserved F or W.

TRBV11-3 | CASSFRDTTDEQFF
TRBV19 | CASSIGTGHYEQYF
TRBV11-2 | CASSSYRRAQETQYF
TRBV10-3 | CAISRTGRTEAFF
TRBV18 | CASSRAGSSYEQYF
TRBV6-6 | CASSYGAGNGYTF
TRBV4-1 | CASSQGPASPLHF
TRBV7-9 | CASRGTGNSPLHF
TRBV19 | CASSKNRGGAQHF
TRBV5-1 | CASSLGLAAAKNIQYF
TRBV5-5 | CASSFSPVEKLFF
TRBV5-1 | CASSSDGTGNEKLFF
TRBV7-6 | CASSFTGQETQYF
TRBV10-3 | CAISTSGGAAADTQYF
TRBV25-1 | CASRGVTPLNTEAFF
TRBV7-9 | CASSLDPRDGSYTF
TRBV15 | CATSAGANYGYTF
TRBV18 | CASSPPLTADTQYF
TRBV5-4 | CASSHPQGNNSPLHF
TRBV19 | CASSLGVEPLHF
TRBV28 | CASSLQGTEQFF
TRBV6-6 | CASSILQESYGYTF
TRBV5-4 | CASSLPSGGTRYEQFF
TRBV18 | CASSPPDYGELFF
TRBV30 | CAWKDRGGGHIYF
TRBV7-2 | CASRLVALGRGATDTQYF
TRBV7-9 | CASSSSAGIRDTQYF
TRBV12-5 | CASGLAGQVYGYTF
TRBV15 | CATSRDRGGPQHF
TRBV6-1 | CAATRDSSYEQYF
TRBV10-3 | CAISESGSTDTQYF
TRBV4-1 | CASSPRGGGTGELFF
TRBV30 | CAWSSGTSLTDTQYF
TRBV18 | CASSPLRDSYTEAFF
TRBV10-3 | CAIRREGGSYGYTF
TRBV2 | CASSATGQGRGKPQHF
TRBV2 | CASRAEYRDTGELFF
TRBV6-5 | CASSYFSSSYNSPLHF
TRBV28 | CASSPGTGVYGYTF
TRBV27 | CASSYGGLGKNIQYF
TRBV4-3 | CASSQVGTSSGNTIYF
TRBV5-8 | CASSLESGQVNSPLHF
TRBV5-1 | CASSFGGGADEQYF
TRBV7-9 | CASSFSGTPYEQYF
TRBV7-2 | CASSFSSGGGTDTQYF
TRBV5-1 | CASSLEGGRDTQYF
TRBV5-1 | CASSLSHSNRELFF
TRBV6-5 | CASIPDRGDSPLHF
TRBV7-6 | CASSTHENTEAFF
TRBV18 | CASSPQETQYF